This TCR beta chain was observed in a study of cytomegalovirus exposure and HLA in healthy donors. The study's findings and limits: Reportedly, diagnosis of cytomegalovirus status by the classifier showed high specificity and sensitivity. Relative to the approximately 700-donor mean, N-insertions were reportedly fewer in an Asian-associated ancestry cluster in a later analysis. Among TCR beta chains of equal frequency, HLA-associated ones were more clonally expanded in a later analysis. Generally TCR sequences proved uncommon, though certain public TCRs appeared in numerous donors.

The PCR made use of 60 Vbeta and 13 Jbeta primers. Here immunoSEQ multiplex PCR was the method, and the copy in TCRdb shows in-frame clones only, minus some. Among under 200,000 clones listed, more than 70% were seen once. Note on this clone: Antigen: not known.

Trimming cost V 1 base and J 1 base, with 8 bases left between them. This CDR3 is built from 14 residues. The germline CDR1 and CDR2 sequences are MNHNS and SASEGT. This chain uses TRBV6-1 with TRBJ2-7, with TRBD1 as a possible D gene (5 bases). The TCR originated in a man between 40 and 49 years old in good health and CMV-seropositive. Sequencing used PBMCs. The chain's CDR3 is CASSEVAGSYEQYF. Written as DNA, the CDR3 is TGTGCCAGCAGTGAAGTGGCAGGGTCCTACGAGCAGTACTTC.